This TCR beta chain was identified during a study of blood T cell repertoires in COVID-19. Produced via immunoSEQ multiplex PCR; TCRdb's table is partial and in-frame only. The sample includes hundreds of thousands of clones, around 85% of them seen just once. Trimming removed 2 bases at V and 0 bases at J, with 7 bases between. Germline V gene data show CDR1 as MNHNS and CDR2 as SASEGT. This CDR3 is 14 amino acids long. This TCR came from a man aged 35-49 years who had recovered from COVID-19. This chain uses TRBV6-1 with TRBJ1-1, with D possibly TRBD1 on 5 matching bases. The specimen sequenced was PBMCs or T cells enriched from blood (not recorded which). CDR3 region: CASSEQGMNTEAFF. CDR3 nucleotides: TGTGCCAGCAGTGAACAGGGAATGAACACTGAAGCTTTCTTT.